These 2 T cell receptor beta chains originate from one sample sequenced in a study of somatic mutations in cytotoxic T cells in rheumatoid arthritis. Sequencing was performed with immunoSEQ multiplex PCR; in TCRdb, only in-frame clones are kept and a portion is missing. Seen here are 8,000 or so clones, around 89% observed once, and the top ten hold 20% to 30%. Sample: CD8+ T cells sorted from blood. The receptor source for this set is a woman between 65 and 79 years old with rheumatoid arthritis.

The chain recombines TRBV6-1 with TRBJ1-2; possible D gene TRBD1, 6 bases. From germline, CDR1 is MNHNS and CDR2 SASEGT. The CDR3 is 16 residues long. Trimming shortened V by 3 bases and J by 0 bases, and 14 bases separated the two germline ends. DNA of the CDR3: TGTGCCAGCAGTGAGAGACAGGCCTTAGCTAACTATGGCTACACCTTC. Translation: CASSERQALANYGYTF.

The gene calls are TRBV7-9 and TRBJ2-7; perhaps TRBD2 as D (6 bases). Germline loops: CDR1 SEHNR, CDR2 FQNEAQ (reference sequence). The CDR3 runs 15 residues. The germline V and J ends were trimmed by 4 bases and 2 bases, with 15 bases remaining between them. The CDR3 spells CASSSAVGEAYEQYF. The CDR3 bases are TGTGCCAGCAGCTCGGCCGTTGGGGAGGCCTACGAGCAGTACTTC.